These 21 T cell receptor beta chains originate from one sample sequenced in a study of human T cells and chemical hapten exposure. The sample's treatment: therapeutic diphenylcyclopropenone sensitization with weekly scalp DPC. Library construction involved attaching unique molecular identifiers to individual cDNA molecules, which allowed quantitative, reproducible TCR counting. Each CDR3 protein is one row after TCRdb ran MiXCR on the reads. The sample includes about 1,700 distinct CDR3 sequences, under 70% of them seen just once. The sample in question was whole blood, obtained before DPC sensitization or 2, 6, or about 24 weeks after (not recorded which). Receptors were obtained from an adult with alopecia areata. Some clones in this sample may be carry-over from other donors' samples. This table probably holds off-target reads from a library built for another chain.

This clonotype turned up a few times. The genes are TRBV5-1 and TRBJ2-5; 7 bases are shared with TRBD2. V was pared by 5 bases and J by 2 bases, with 12 bases of the junction left unmatched. Per germline, CDR1 SGHRS and CDR2 YFSETQ. This CDR3 contains 16 residues. The DNA for the CDR3 is TGCGCCAGCAGTATCCAGGGTGGGACTACACAAGAGACCCAGTACTTC. Amino acid sequence: CASSIQGGTTQETQYF.

This clonotype has a handful of counts. J is TRBJ2-2 and V is TRBV24-1; TRBD2 aligns across 8 bases. CDR1 is KGHDR and CDR2 is SFDVKD in the germline V gene. This CDR3 region has 17 residues. V was pared by 7 bases and J by 0 bases, with 9 bases of the junction left unmatched. CDR3 sequence reads: CATRAPRTSTNTGELFF. In DNA form, the CDR3 reads TGTGCCACCAGGGCCCCACGGACTAGCACGAACACCGGGGAGCTGTTTTTT.

This clonotype was observed a handful of times. This rearrangement joins TRBV7-2 to TRBJ2-5; TRBD2 aligns across 7 bases. Germline CDR1 SGHTA, CDR2 FQGNSA. J lost 5 bases, V lost 5 bases, and 14 bases had no gene match. CDR3 length equals 16 residues. The CDR3 protein is CASSVEGGGIRETQYF. The DNA of the CDR3 is TGTGCCAGCAGCGTAGAGGGCGGGGGAATCCGGGAGACCCAGTACTTC. Full variable domain (rest looked up from reference TRBV7-2 and TRBJ2-5): GAGVSQSPSNKVTEKGKDVELRCDPISGHTALYWYRQSLGQGLEFLIYFQGNSAPDKSGLPSDRFSAERTGGSVSTLTIQRTQQEDSAVYLCASSVEGGGIRETQYFGPGTRLLVL.

This clonotype was seen more than once but under ten times. The chain couples TRBV27 to TRBJ2-7, with D perhaps given as TRBD1 or TRBD2 (5 bases each). Germline V gene sequence: CDR1 MNHEY, CDR2 SMNVEV (reference sequence). The V end lost 3 bases, the J end lost 2 bases, and 11 bases lay between the germline ends. The CDR3 spans 14 residues. The CDR3 protein is CASSLRDVTYEQYF. CDR3 DNA: TGTGCCAGCAGTTTGAGGGACGTTACCTACGAGCAGTACTTC.

This clonotype was recorded a few times. The V call is TRBV9, the J call TRBJ2-3; D may be TRBD1 (6 bases). The CDR3 is 16 amino acids. V shed 0 bases and J shed 2 bases, with 13 bases lying between them. Germline V CDR1 and CDR2: SGDLS, YYNGEE. This CDR3 reads CASSVGGGPPTDTQYF. The CDR3 DNA is TGTGCCAGCAGCGTAGGTGGGGGCCCTCCCACAGATACGCAGTATTTT.

The V gene is TRBV6-1, the J gene TRBJ2-2; D gene ambiguous. The CDR3 runs to 13 residues. Germline V gene data show CDR1 as MNHNS and CDR2 as SASEGT. The V end was cut by 2 bases, the J end by 5 bases, with 6 bases between. The CDR3 DNA reads as TGTGCCAGCAGTGAAATGGAGACCGGGGAGCTGTTTTTT. It translates to CASSEMETGELFF.

The CDR3 loop reads CSGGLETQYF. For the CDR3, the DNA is TGCAGCGGGGGTTTAGAGACCCAGTACTTC. V and J are TRBV29-1 and TRBJ2-5; D unclear. Deletions cut 7 bases from V and 4 bases from J, with 7 bases between. The CDR3 totals 10 residues. Germline V gene data show CDR1 as SQVTM and CDR2 as ANQGSEA.

The rearrangement joins TRBV7-9 to TRBJ2-5; a weak D match, TRBD1 (5 bases). The CDR3 loop spans 14 amino acids. Germline CDR1 and CDR2: SEHNR and FQNEAQ (reference sequence). Trimming cost V 2 bases and J 3 bases, with 10 bases left between them. CDR3 loop: CASSLWTQEETQYF. In nucleotides, the CDR3 is TGTGCCAGCAGCTTATGGACACAGGAAGAGACCCAGTACTTC.

The chain links TRBV28 to TRBJ2-7, with 10 bases aligning to TRBD2. J was trimmed by 1 base and V by 10 bases; bases with no gene match: 4. The germline gives CDR1 MDHEN, CDR2 SYDVKM. The CDR3 is made up of 13 amino acids. The CDR3: CATRTSGSYEQYF. The CDR3 DNA reads TGTGCCACCCGGACTAGCGGTTCCTACGAGCAGTACTTC.

The chain links TRBV28 to TRBJ2-4, with 7 nucleotides matching TRBD2. Germline assignment: CDR1 MDHEN and CDR2 SYDVKM. Trimming took 3 bases from V and 4 from J; bases not matched to a gene: 6. The CDR3 is made up of 15 amino acids. CDR3 in DNA: TGTGCCAGCAGTTTTTATTGGGAGGGGAAAAACATTCAGTACTTC. It translates to CASSFYWEGKNIQYF. Variable domain in full (rest from reference TRBV28 and TRBJ2-4): DVKVTQSSRYLVKRTGEKVFLECVQDMDHENMFWYRQDPGLGLRLIYFSYDVKMKEKGDIPEGYSVSREKKERFSLILESASTNQTSMYLCASSFYWEGKNIQYFGAGTRLSVL.

V usage is TRBV7-3 and J usage is TRBJ2-3, with 11 bases matching TRBD2. In germline, CDR1 is SGHTA, CDR2 FQGTGA. V lost 3 bases, J lost 1 base, and 6 bases stayed unmatched. The length of the CDR3 is 17 residues. For the CDR3, the DNA is TGTGCCAGCAGCTTCTTACCTAGCGGGGGGCGCACAGATACGCAGTATTTT. Translated: CASSFLPSGGRTDTQYF.

The sample holds a few counts of this clonotype. The chain couples TRBV12-3 or TRBV12-4 to TRBJ2-2; D gene unclear. The length of the CDR3 is 15 residues. Trimming shortened V by 5 bases and J by 0 bases, and 10 bases separated the two germline ends. Here the CDR3 reads CASSPQATNTGELFF. CDR3 bases: TGTGCCAGCAGTCCGCAGGCTACGAACACCGGGGAGCTGTTTTTT.

The chain joins TRBV7-6 to TRBJ2-1, with D maybe TRBD2 (7 bases). The germline CDR1 and CDR2 sequences are SGHVS and FNYEAQ. Trimming took off 5 bases at V and 7 bases at J, with 18 bases between the two ends. The CDR3 runs to 15 residues. The CDR3 DNA sequence: TGTGCCAGCAGCCCAAAGGGGGGGGCCAAAAATGAGCAGTTCTTC. Protein sequence: CASSPKGGAKNEQFF.

This chain connects TRBV29-1 to TRBJ2-6; the D gene is possibly TRBD1 (5 bases). Trimming shortened V by 0 bases and J by 0 bases, and 12 bases separated the two germline ends. In germline, CDR1 is SQVTM, CDR2 ANQGSEA. CDR3 length: 17 amino acids. The CDR3 spells CSVEDLGHSSGANVLTF. CDR3 in DNA: TGCAGCGTTGAAGATCTTGGACACAGCTCTGGGGCCAACGTCCTGACTTTC.

The chain combines TRBV7-9 with TRBJ2-4; TRBD1 aligns across 9 bases. This CDR3 region has 15 residues. CDR1 and CDR2 from the germline V gene are SEHNR and FQNEAQ (reference sequence). V lost 5 bases and J lost 2; bases outside the gene matches: 4. CDR3 sequence (DNA): TGTGCCAGCAGCCCGACAGGGGGAACCAAAAACATTCAGTACTTC. Protein sequence: CASSPTGGTKNIQYF.

This clonotype turned up a few times. The chain carries TRBV24-1 and TRBJ1-2, with a weak D call TRBD1 (5 bases). V was clipped by 6 bases and J by 3 bases, with 10 bases between them. Looked up from germline, CDR1 is KGHDR and CDR2 is SFDVKD. This CDR3 contains 13 residues. The CDR3 loop is CATSRQSYYGYTF. In DNA, the CDR3 is TGTGCCACCAGTCGACAGAGTTACTATGGCTACACCTTC.

This clonotype was seen more than once but under ten times. The V call is TRBV10-2, the J call TRBJ2-1; 8 nucleotides line up with TRBD2. V dropped 6 bases and J dropped 12; count of bases not matched to a gene: 4. Per germline, CDR1 WSHSY and CDR2 SAAADI. This CDR3 has 11 amino acids. The CDR3 DNA reads as TGCGCCAGCAGACAAGGACTAGCGCAGTTCTTC. Translation: CASRQGLAQFF.

The table lists this clonotype with a few counts. The CDR3 sequence is CSVVGRLNSYEQYF. The CDR3 nucleotides read TGCAGCGTTGTAGGCAGGCTCAATTCCTACGAGCAGTACTTC. This sequence joins TRBV29-1 and TRBJ2-7; the D is unclear. Trimming took off 4 bases at V and 1 base at J, with 14 bases between the two ends. Germline V gene lookup returns CDR1 SQVTM and CDR2 ANQGSEA. The CDR3 is 14 amino acids.

The chain uses TRBV5-4 and TRBJ2-3; the D gene is possibly TRBD1 (5 bases). The germline CDR1 and CDR2 sequences are SGHNT and YYREEE (reference sequence). The CDR3 sequence is 16 residues long. V dropped 0 bases and J dropped 6 bases, with 17 bases sitting between them. As DNA, the CDR3 is TGTGCCAGCAGCTTGGGGACAAGATACCTCGTGGATACGCAGTATTTT. It is translated as CASSLGTRYLVDTQYF.

The chain uses TRBV30 and TRBJ2-4, with 8 positions matching TRBD2. Losses at the gene ends were 1 base for V and 8 bases for J; bases not matched to a gene: 4. This CDR3 is built from 13 residues. Germline V gene lookup returns CDR1 GTSNPN and CDR2 SVGIG (reference sequence). In DNA form, the CDR3 reads TGTGCCTGGAGTGCGGGGGGGCGCGACATTCAGTACTTC. Amino acid sequence: CAWSAGGRDIQYF.

CDR3 residues: CSANWRGGSDEQYF. The CDR3 bases are TGCAGTGCGAACTGGCGAGGGGGGTCTGACGAGCAGTACTTC. The chain carries TRBV20-1 and TRBJ2-7; tentatively, D is TRBD1 or TRBD2 (6 bases each). Germline CDR1 reads DFQATT; CDR2 reads SNEGSKA (reference sequence). The ends were cut back, 6 bases at V and 5 bases at J, with 20 bases in the middle. This CDR3 is built from 14 residues.